The 14 T cell receptor beta chains below all came from one sample that was sequenced in a study of T-cell reconstitution after alpha-beta-depleted transplantation in children. Unique molecular identifiers tagged the TCRbeta library. TCRdb re-derived calls from the PCR reads in MiXCR, one entry per CDR3 protein. There are more than 200,000 distinct CDR3 sequences in the sample; under 30% occur only once, and 2% to 3% lies in the top ten. The starting material was PBMCs, obtained before TCRalphabeta/CD19-depleted stem cell transplant. Source of these receptors: a girl aged 2 to 9 with Fanconi anemia, due to receive a stem cell transplant.

This clonotype was seen repeatedly, ten times or more. The chain employs TRBV12-3 or TRBV12-4 and TRBJ2-3; 11 positions match TRBD2. This CDR3 comprises 15 residues. The junction had 6 bases not matched to a gene; V was cut back by 5 bases and J by 5 bases. This CDR3 is CASSDGTSGRDTQYF. The CDR3 region has the DNA TGTGCCAGCAGTGACGGGACTAGCGGCCGAGATACGCAGTATTTT.

This clonotype was seen repeatedly, ten times or more. This chain uses TRBV27 with TRBJ2-7; 11 nucleotides agree with TRBD2. Germline V CDR1 and CDR2: MNHEY, SMNVEV (reference sequence). V lost 5 bases, J lost 2 bases, and 2 bases stayed unmatched. The CDR3 length is 14 residues. This chain's CDR3 is CASSDSGGAYEQYF. For the CDR3, the DNA is TGTGCCAGCAGTGATAGCGGGGGGGCCTACGAGCAGTACTTC.

There are a few counts of this clonotype. The V call is TRBV6-2 or TRBV6-3, the J call TRBJ1-1; D not resolved. The CDR3 runs to 12 residues. V lost 0 bases to trimming and J lost 7 bases, with 6 bases between them. Per the germline V gene, CDR1 is MNHEY and CDR2 is SVGEGT. The CDR3 DNA is TGTGCCAGCAGTTACTCGGCCCTTGAAGCTTTCTTT. Translation gives CASSYSALEAFF.

This clonotype was detected ten times or more. This chain joins TRBV25-1 and TRBJ1-4, with 8 nucleotides matching TRBD1. The V gene end was trimmed by 6 bases and the J gene end by 0 bases; junction bases not matched to a gene: 9. The CDR3 sequence is 17 residues long. Germline CDR1 and CDR2: MGHDK and SYGVNS. The chain's CDR3 is CASRGQGPSSTNEKLFF. In DNA, the CDR3 is TGTGCCAGCAGAGGACAGGGTCCCTCATCAACTAATGAAAAACTGTTTTTT.

This clonotype has at least ten counts. V is TRBV20-1 and J is TRBJ2-7; TRBD2 matches at 7 bases. This CDR3 is built from 13 residues. V lost 4 bases to trimming and J lost 3 bases; unmatched junction nucleotides: 6. Germline lookup yields CDR1 DFQATT and CDR2 SNEGSKA (reference sequence). The CDR3 is CSATSSGFYEQYF. The DNA for the CDR3 is TGCAGTGCTACATCTAGCGGCTTCTACGAGCAGTACTTC.

This clonotype was detected once. The J gene is TRBJ2-5, the V gene TRBV29-1; D ambiguous. Trimming shortened V by 6 bases and J by 5 bases, and 19 bases separated the two germline ends. This CDR3 is 14 amino acids long. Germline loops: CDR1 SQVTM, CDR2 ANQGSEA. DNA for the CDR3: TGCAGCGTAGATGGCGACGCCGTGGGGGAGACCCAGTACTTC. Its translation: CSVDGDAVGETQYF.

The chain joins TRBV29-1 to TRBJ2-1; perhaps TRBD1 as D (6 bases). CDR3 length: 12 amino acids. V lost 7 bases and J lost 4, with 11 bases in between. Per the germline V gene, CDR1 is SQVTM and CDR2 is ANQGSEA. CDR3 sequence (DNA): TGCAGCGACAGGGTGGGGTACAATGAGCAGTTCTTC. Its translation: CSDRVGYNEQFF.

The sample holds a few counts of this clonotype. The CDR3 here is CASSPFTVNYGYTF. The DNA of the CDR3 is TGTGCCAGCAGCCCATTCACGGTGAACTATGGCTACACCTTC. The chain uses TRBV7-2 and TRBJ1-2; D is unresolved. Germline assignment: CDR1 SGHTA and CDR2 FQGNSA. CDR3 length: 14 amino acids. With 5 bases removed from V and 2 bases from J, the gap between germline ends came to 12 bases.

This clonotype was counted ten times or more. J is TRBJ1-1 and V is TRBV29-1; 10 nucleotides align to TRBD1. Germline V CDR1 and CDR2: SQVTM, ANQGSEA. CDR3 length: 14 residues. The V and J ends lost 5 bases and 8 bases, in that order; junction bases with no gene match: 11. The chain's CDR3 is CSVTTGTGVVEAFF. CDR3 coding DNA: TGCAGCGTTACGACCGGGACAGGGGTAGTGGAAGCTTTCTTT.

The CDR3 region is CSVSGTRDRGNYEQYF. The CDR3 DNA is TGCAGCGTTAGTGGGACCCGGGACAGGGGAAACTACGAGCAGTACTTC. The rearrangement links TRBV29-1 to TRBJ2-7, with TRBD1 identical over 10 bases. There are 16 residues in the CDR3. CDR1 and CDR2 (germline): SQVTM, ANQGSEA. V gave up 5 bases and J gave up 3 bases; unmatched junction bases: 13.

This clonotype showed up many times. The genes are TRBV15 and TRBJ2-5; D unclear. The CDR3 has 13 residues. Germline loops: CDR1 LNHNV, CDR2 YYDKDF (reference sequence). V lost 8 bases and J lost 3, with 13 bases in between. Here the CDR3 DNA reads TGTGCCACCTGGTCCCTGATTGAAGAGACCCAGTACTTC. Translating it yields CATWSLIEETQYF.

This clonotype was seen ten or more times. V is TRBV13 and J is TRBJ2-3; TRBD2 aligns across 9 bases. The CDR3 sequence is 15 residues long. The junction had 5 bases not matched to a gene; V was cut back by 1 base and J by 6 bases. Germline CDR1 reads PRHDT; CDR2 reads FYEKMQ (reference sequence). The CDR3 region has the DNA TGTGCCAGCAGCTTAGCATTCGCGGGAGGGGATACGCAGTATTTT. Translating gives CASSLAFAGGDTQYF.

The V gene is TRBV20-1, the J gene TRBJ2-5; the D gene is possibly TRBD1 (6 bases). The CDR3 totals 13 residues. Germline CDR1 and CDR2: DFQATT and SNEGSKA (reference sequence). The germline V and J ends were trimmed by 6 bases and 1 base, with 12 bases remaining between them. The chain's CDR3 is CSALGTLQETQYF. The DNA for the CDR3 is TGCAGTGCCCTCGGGACACTCCAAGAGACCCAGTACTTC.

The rearrangement joins TRBV6-1 to TRBJ1-2, with unresolved D. V was cut by 6 bases and J by 4 bases, with 18 bases left in between. Germline V gene lookup returns CDR1 MNHNS and CDR2 SASEGT. The CDR3 contains 15 residues. CDR3 sequence (DNA): TGTGCCAGCAGGGACGGAGGTGACGGAATCTATGGCTACACCTTC. It translates to CASRDGGDGIYGYTF.